These T cell receptor beta chains were read from a single sample in a study of siplizumab effects on memory and regulatory T cells. Assay used: immunoSEQ multiplex PCR; TCRdb lists only in-frame clones, some missing. The data contain fewer than 70,000 clones, over 80% of them singletons. The specimen sequenced was Tregs sorted from blood. The source of these receptors is a human donor in good health. The CDR3 runs from the conserved cysteine through the conserved F or W. D genes are given only for firm matches. Clone sizes are given selectively: once, few, many, or a class where the clone is expanded.

.,TRBV19,TRBJ1-1,TRBD1,TGTGCCAGTAACACAGGCCTGACAGGGAGGGGAGCTTTCTTT,CASNTGLTGRGAFF
.,TRBV18,TRBJ2-3,TRBD2,TGTGCCAGCTCACCACTAGGACTAGCGGAGGATACGCAGTATTTT,CASSPLGLAEDTQYF
.,TRBV6-6,TRBJ1-2,TRBD1,TGTGCCAGCAGCCGGGACAGCTATGGCTACACCTTC,CASSRDSYGYTF
few,TRBV19,TRBJ2-1,TRBD2,TGTGCCAGTAGCCTACTAGCGGGAGGGCCCGCTGAGCAGTTCTTC,CASSLLAGGPAEQFF
once,TRBV7-8,TRBJ2-2,.,TGTGCCAGCAGCTCTAACAGGGCCGGGGAGCTGTTTTTT,CASSSNRAGELFF
once,TRBV7-2,TRBJ2-3,.,TGTGCCAGCACCCCCTTATCTAGCACAGATACGCAGTATTTT,CASTPLSSTDTQYF
.,TRBV10-3,TRBJ2-2,TRBD1,TGTGCCATCAGTGTAGACAGGGTGAACACCGGGGAGCTGTTTTTT,CAISVDRVNTGELFF
few,TRBV11-2,TRBJ2-2,.,TGTGCCAGCAGCTTAGATCCGGGACGAAAAAAGAACACCGGGGAGCTGTTTTTT,CASSLDPGRKKNTGELFF
.,TRBV5-1,TRBJ2-5,.,TGCGCCAGCGGCCGACGGGGCGGTGAGACCCAGTACTTC,CASGRRGGETQYF
.,TRBV5-1,TRBJ2-5,TRBD1,TGCGCCAGCAGCTTGGGGGACAGGGGTCAAGAGACCCAGTACTTC,CASSLGDRGQETQYF
.,TRBV5-4,TRBJ1-2,TRBD1,TGTGCCAGCAGCGGAAGGGACAGGGCCCCTGGCTACACCTTC,CASSGRDRAPGYTF
.,TRBV18,TRBJ1-1,.,TGTGCCAGCTCACCACCAATCCAGTCCGGTAGCACTGAAGCTTTCTTT,CASSPPIQSGSTEAFF
.,TRBV7-2,TRBJ2-3,TRBD2,TGTGCCAGCAGCTCCCTAGCGGGAGGTAATACGCAGTATTTT,CASSSLAGGNTQYF
.,TRBV28,TRBJ2-2,.,TGTGCCAGCATCCCTTTGGTGGACACCGGGGAGCTGTTTTTT,CASIPLVDTGELFF
.,TRBV4-3,TRBJ2-4,.,TGCGCCAGCAGCCAAGATGCACAGGGCGCGGCCAAAAACATTCAGTACTTC,CASSQDAQGAAKNIQYF
once,TRBV9,TRBJ2-3,TRBD2,TGTGCCAGCAGCGTCGGACTAGCGGGATCAGATACGCAGTATTTT,CASSVGLAGSDTQYF
few,TRBV28,TRBJ2-2,.,TGTGCCAGCAGTCGCTTATGGGCCGGGGAGCTGTTTTTT,CASSRLWAGELFF
.,TRBV5-4,TRBJ1-1,.,TGTGCCAGCAGCCCCCCCCGGGGGGAAGCTTTCTTT,CASSPPRGEAFF
.,TRBV28,TRBJ2-7,.,TGTGCCAGCAGTTCCGGTGGCCTCTCCTACGAGCAGTACTTC,CASSSGGLSYEQYF
.,TRBV7-9,TRBJ1-4,.,TGTGCCAGCAGCCTCTCCCGGGACAAAGATGAAAAACTGTTTTTT,CASSLSRDKDEKLFF
.,TRBV5-1,TRBJ2-7,TRBD1,TGCGCCAGCAGCGGCCGGGACAGGGGAGAGCAGTACTTC,CASSGRDRGEQYF
.,TRBV5-4,TRBJ1-2,.,TGTGCCAGCAGTCGAGGGGAGACTAACTATGGCTACACCTTC,CASSRGETNYGYTF
once,TRBV19,TRBJ2-7,.,TGTGCCAGTAGTATCGGGGGCGAGCAGTACTTC,CASSIGGEQYF
.,TRBV9,TRBJ1-2,.,TGTGCCAGCAGCGTAGAGGGAAGGTTATATGGCTACACCTTC,CASSVEGRLYGYTF
.,TRBV7-9,TRBJ1-2,.,TGTGCCAGCAGCTTATCGGGAGGGGTATTAGGACTCTATGGCTACACCTTC,CASSLSGGVLGLYGYTF
.,TRBV7-8,TRBJ1-1,.,TGTGCCAGCAGCTTAGAACTGGGACATCTGAACACTGAAGCTTTCTTT,CASSLELGHLNTEAFF
.,TRBV18,TRBJ1-4,.,TGTGCCAGCTCACCAATCTTTCGTGGGGGGGGATCCCCTAATGAAAAACTGTTTTTT,CASSPIFRGGGSPNEKLFF
medium-sized,TRBV4-1,TRBJ1-1,.,TGCGCCAGCAGCCAAGCCGGGTTAACTGAAGCTTTCTTT,CASSQAGLTEAFF
.,TRBV7-9,TRBJ1-5,.,TGTGCCAGCAGCTTAGAGTCGGTAAGAGGTAATCAGCCCCAGCATTTT,CASSLESVRGNQPQHF
few,TRBV18,TRBJ2-7,.,TGTGCCAGCTCACCTCGTCTGACCTACGAGCAGTACTTC,CASSPRLTYEQYF